The 24 T cell receptor beta chains listed next were all sequenced from one sample in a study of STAT5B mutations in CD4+ large granular lymphocyte leukemia. Generated by immunoSEQ multiplex PCR, the TCRdb table keeps only in-frame clones and is missing some. The sample records 25,000 to 30,000 clones, around 81% being singletons. The material sequenced was CD4+ T cells from blood buffy coats. These receptor sequences come from a human donor in good health.

The V gene is TRBV10-3, the J gene TRBJ2-5, with a tentative D call TRBD2 (5 bases). The CDR3 has 17 amino acids. Deletions cut 5 bases from V and 1 base from J, with 20 bases between. Germline-derived CDR1 and CDR2 are ENHRY and SYGVKD. CDR3 residues: CAISPWTPGGSQETQYF. The CDR3 DNA follows: TGTGCCATCAGTCCATGGACGCCTGGTGGGAGCCAAGAGACCCAGTACTTC.

V is TRBV5-4 and J is TRBJ2-6; D is ambiguous. The V end was cut by 5 bases, the J end by 0 bases, with 15 bases between. This CDR3 is 17 amino acids long. Germline V gives CDR1 SGHNT, CDR2 YYREEE (reference sequence). CDR3 loop: CASSFGVTGSGANVLTF. The CDR3 DNA reads as TGTGCCAGCAGTTTTGGGGTCACGGGCTCTGGGGCCAACGTCCTGACTTTC.

The gene calls are TRBV7-2 and TRBJ1-5; D possibly corresponds to TRBD1 (5 bases). V lost 5 bases and J lost 6, with 11 bases in between. CDR1 and CDR2 (germline): SGHTA, FQGNSA. The CDR3 length is 13 residues. CDR3 nucleotides: TGTGCCAGCAGCGCAGGGTCTGGTCAGCCCCAGCATTTT. It encodes CASSAGSGQPQHF. The variable domain in full, completed from reference TRBV7-2 and TRBJ1-5, reads GAGVSQSPSNKVTEKGKDVELRCDPISGHTALYWYRQSLGQGLEFLIYFQGNSAPDKSGLPSDRFSAERTGGSVSTLTIQRTQQEDSAVYLCASSAGSGQPQHFGDGTRLSIL.

This clone was counted a few times. The chain combines TRBV9 with TRBJ2-2; D remains ambiguous. The CDR3 loop spans 14 amino acids. V was shortened by 0 bases and J by 4 bases, with 7 bases between the two germline ends. The V gene's germline CDR1 is SGDLS and CDR2 YYNGEE. The DNA of the CDR3 is TGTGCCAGCAGCGTAGTCCCGATCACCGGGGAGCTGTTTTTT. Translated, it gives CASSVVPITGELFF.

This chain joins TRBV5-1 and TRBJ2-5, with 7 bases identical to TRBD2. The junction had 3 bases not matched to a gene; V was cut back by 0 bases and J by 1 base. The V gene's germline CDR1 is SGHRS and CDR2 YFSETQ. CDR3 length equals 15 residues. The CDR3 DNA reads TGCGCCAGCAGCTTGGGCACGGGGGGCCAAGAGACCCAGTACTTC. This codes for CASSLGTGGQETQYF.

This clone was seen once. At one end, the junction sequence differs from germline, possibly due to a read error. The V gene is TRBV15, the J gene TRBJ1-2; the D gene is possibly TRBD1 (5 bases). This CDR3 spans 14 amino acids. Germline assignment: CDR1 LNHNV and CDR2 YYDKDF (reference sequence). The CDR3: CATSRDRGNYGYIF. CDR3 DNA sequence: TGTGCCACCAGCAGAGATCGGGGGAACTATGGCTACATCTTC. The full variable domain, completed using reference TRBV15 and TRBJ1-2, is DAMVIQNPRYQVTQFGKPVTLSCSQTLNHNVMYWYQQKSSQAPKLLFHYYDKDFNNEADTPDNFQSRRPNTSFCFLDIRSPGLGDTAMYLCATSRDRGNYGYIFGSGTRLTVV.

The rearrangement joins TRBV5-1 to TRBJ2-6; a weak D match, TRBD1 (6 bases). CDR1 is SGHRS and CDR2 is YFSETQ in the germline V gene. V lost 1 base and J lost 0, with 11 bases in between. This CDR3 has 17 residues. As DNA, the CDR3 is TGCGCCAGCAGCTTGACAGGGTCCTACTCTGGGGCCAACGTCCTGACTTTC. This codes for CASSLTGSYSGANVLTF.

This chain connects TRBV2 to TRBJ2-1, with TRBD2 matching over 12 bases. The CDR3 consists of 16 residues. The V gene's germline CDR1 is SNHLY and CDR2 FYNNEI. Trimming removed 0 bases from V and 6 bases from J; junction bases left unmatched: 3. CDR3 nucleotides: TGTGCCAGCAGTGAAGCGCGACTAGCGGGGGTCAATGAGCAGTTCTTC. It yields the protein CASSEARLAGVNEQFF.

The genes are TRBV5-1 and TRBJ2-3, with D perhaps TRBD2 (6 bases). Trimming shortened V by 3 bases and J by 2 bases, and 10 bases separated the two germline ends. Germline V lookup: CDR1 SGHRS, CDR2 YFSETQ. The CDR3 sequence is 14 residues long. CDR3 amino acids: CASSSGLDTDTQYF. CDR3 in DNA: TGCGCCAGCAGCTCGGGACTTGACACAGATACGCAGTATTTT.

The chain has TRBV5-8 and TRBJ2-3; D remains unclear. CDR1 is SGHTS, CDR2 YDEGEE, per germline. CDR3 length: 13 residues. V was trimmed by 5 bases and J by 1 base, leaving 8 bases between them. CDR3 sequence: CASRPAGTDTQYF. CDR3 in DNA: TGTGCCAGCAGGCCGGCGGGCACAGATACGCAGTATTTT.

The chain carries TRBV7-9 and TRBJ2-5, with D possibly TRBD1 on 5 matching bases. The CDR3 consists of 15 residues. From germline, CDR1 is SEHNR and CDR2 FQNEAQ (reference sequence). The V and J ends lost 2 bases and 4 bases respectively, with 14 bases between them. As DNA, the CDR3 is TGTGCCAGCAGCTTATTGATGGGGCAGGTAGAGACCCAGTACTTC. Translating it yields CASSLLMGQVETQYF.

This clone was counted a few times. This chain uses TRBV6-5 with TRBJ2-7; 11 bases align to TRBD1. The J segment lost 2 bases and the V segment lost 2 bases, leaving 5 bases of the junction unmatched. This CDR3 has 16 amino acids. The germline V gene encodes CDR1 MNHEY and CDR2 SVGAGI. The CDR3 coding sequence is TGTGCCAGCAGTTACGGGGGGACAGGGGGAACCTACGAGCAGTACTTC. Residues: CASSYGGTGGTYEQYF.

This chain uses TRBV7-2 with TRBJ1-1; unclear D gene. The CDR3 sequence is 13 residues long. V was pared by 0 bases and J by 2 bases, with 4 bases between. Germline CDR1 reads SGHTA; CDR2 reads FQGNSA. CDR3 bases: TGTGCCAGCAGCTTAGCGCCAAACACTGAAGCTTTCTTT. It codes for CASSLAPNTEAFF.

The V gene is TRBV9, the J gene TRBJ2-3; D gene uncertain. V lost 4 bases, J lost 4 bases, and 16 bases lay in between. CDR1 is SGDLS, CDR2 YYNGEE, per germline. This CDR3 is 15 amino acids long. The CDR3 loop is CASSPDSTIPDTQYF. Here the CDR3 DNA reads TGTGCCAGCAGCCCCGACTCGACGATCCCAGATACGCAGTATTTT.

V is TRBV19 and J is TRBJ2-3, with D unclear. Per the germline V gene, CDR1 is LNHDA and CDR2 is SQIVND (reference sequence). The CDR3 has 14 amino acids. Trimming took off 3 bases at V and 4 bases at J, with 11 bases between the two ends. Here the CDR3 DNA reads TGTGCCAGTAGTATCGGGCCCGTCGCAGATACGCAGTATTTT. Translating it yields CASSIGPVADTQYF.

This rearrangement joins TRBV7-9 to TRBJ1-2, with 7 bases fitting TRBD1. CDR1 SEHNR and CDR2 FQNEAQ come from the germline V gene (reference sequence). J lost 4 bases, V lost 5 bases, and 10 bases had no gene match. The CDR3 is made up of 15 amino acids. The CDR3 protein is CASSPHQGVVYGYTF. Written as DNA, the CDR3 is TGTGCCAGCAGCCCACATCAGGGGGTCGTCTATGGCTACACCTTC.

A remark on this clone: The junction differs from germline at one of its ends, possibly a read error. V gene TRBV5-4 combines with J gene TRBJ2-7; 7 nucleotides agree with TRBD1. The CDR3 has 14 amino acids. Germline lookup yields CDR1 SGHNT and CDR2 YYREEE (reference sequence). CDR3 protein: CASSPKTGSYEQCF. The CDR3 DNA reads as TGTGCCAGCAGCCCAAAGACAGGGTCCTACGAGCAGTGCTTC.

The chain links TRBV2 to TRBJ1-5, with a weak D call TRBD1 (5 bases). Looked up from germline, CDR1 is SNHLY and CDR2 is FYNNEI. V lost 5 bases and J lost 6, with 11 bases in between. CDR3 length equals 13 residues. The CDR3 region is CASSPGARQPQHF. CDR3 bases: TGTGCCAGCAGTCCCGGGGCACGTCAGCCCCAGCATTTT.

The chain employs TRBV4-3 and TRBJ2-1, with 9 bases that match TRBD2. The V gene end was trimmed by 5 bases and the J gene end by 3 bases; junction bases not matched to a gene: 5. This CDR3 comprises 15 residues. The germline CDR1 and CDR2 sequences are LGHNA and YSLEER. CDR3 sequence reads: CASSSWTSDYNEQFF. The CDR3 DNA follows: TGCGCCAGCAGCAGTTGGACTAGCGACTACAATGAGCAGTTCTTC.

The gene calls are TRBV28 and TRBJ2-6, with unresolved D. There are 14 residues in the CDR3. From germline, CDR1 is MDHEN and CDR2 SYDVKM. Trimming left V 5 bases short and J 0 bases short, with 5 bases between. The CDR3 sequence is CASSGVSGANVLTF. The CDR3, as DNA: TGTGCCAGCAGTGGGGTCTCTGGGGCCAACGTCCTGACTTTC.

The chain carries TRBV5-4 and TRBJ2-5; TRBD2 agrees at 13 bases. The CDR3 covers 19 residues. Germline trimming cut 4 bases from V and 2 bases from J; bases unmatched to any gene: 14. Germline V gene data show CDR1 as SGHNT and CDR2 as YYREEE (reference sequence). This chain's CDR3 is CASSGARTSGGDGQETQYF. The CDR3 DNA follows: TGTGCCAGCAGCGGAGCCCGGACTAGCGGGGGTGATGGGCAAGAGACCCAGTACTTC.

J is TRBJ1-2 and V is TRBV9, with TRBD1 identical over 8 bases. Germline loops: CDR1 SGDLS, CDR2 YYNGEE. The CDR3 spans 13 residues. The V gene end was trimmed by 3 bases and the J gene end by 6 bases; junction bases not matched to a gene: 4. The CDR3 DNA reads TGTGCCAGCAGCGCTAGACAGGGGAATGGCTACACCTTC. It encodes CASSARQGNGYTF. The full variable domain, its missing parts supplied by reference TRBV9 and TRBJ1-2, is DSGVTQTPKHLITATGQRVTLRCSPRSGDLSVYWYQQSLDQGLQFLIQYYNGEERAKGNILERFSAQQFPDLHSELNLSSLELGDSALYFCASSARQGNGYTFGSGTRLTVV.

V is TRBV9 and J is TRBJ1-2; D remains unclear. Germline CDR1 reads SGDLS; CDR2 reads YYNGEE. Trimming shortened V by 4 bases and J by 4 bases, and 8 bases separated the two germline ends. The CDR3 runs 12 residues. The CDR3, as DNA: TGTGCCAGCAGCTTAAGTGCCTATGGCTACACCTTC. This translates into CASSLSAYGYTF.

This sequence joins TRBV19 and TRBJ1-2; D is perhaps TRBD1 (5 bases). Trimming cost V 7 bases and J 8 bases, with 17 bases left between them. The CDR3 is made up of 13 amino acids. Germline V lookup: CDR1 LNHDA, CDR2 SQIVND (reference sequence). The CDR3 region has the DNA TGTGCCAGTAAAGAAGGGGAGGTCGGGGGCTACACCTTC. Encoded protein: CASKEGEVGGYTF.